The clone carrying this T cell receptor (beta chain) has a handful of counts. Its specificity is unknown. One entry per CDR3 protein results from TCRdb running MiXCR on the RT-PCR reads. The profile shows hundreds of thousands of distinct CDR3 sequences, over 9.5% of them singletons. This sample stems from a study of response to subunit inactivated influenza vaccine. Study-wide findings and caveats: The authors suggested that few new T cells are recruited per seasonal influenza vaccination.

The source is a man in his fifties or sixties who received an inactivated influenza vaccine. The sample here was PBMCs from blood, taken 45 days after vaccination.

CDR3 amino acids: CSARPQGAIGYTF. For the CDR3, the DNA is TGCAGTGCTAGACCACAGGGGGCAATAGGCTACACCTTC. The chain combines TRBV20-1 with TRBJ1-2; 9 bases are a match to TRBD1. CDR1 is DFQATT, CDR2 SNEGSKA, per germline (reference sequence). The ends lost 2 bases at V and 8 bases at J; junction bases unmatched: 6. This CDR3 region has 13 residues.